This T cell receptor beta chain was sequenced for a study of blood T cells in healthy people across ages. Points from the study as a whole: More naive CD4+ cells and higher diversity marked long-lived donors relative to aged donors. It was held that diversity estimates obtained from one million T cells represented underestimates. The donors' CMV status was not determined, possibly confounding changes in expanded clonotypes.

This clonotype was observed a handful of times. The target antigen is unknown. The second PCR ran roughly 6 to 11 cycles with a sample-barcoded 5' primer and J-beta primers. Researchers report that a template-switch adaptor with 12 random nucleotides tagged each cDNA molecule. TCRdb passed the 5' RACE reads through MiXCR, listing each CDR3 protein once. The repertoire holds over 950,000 distinct CDR3 sequences, with around two fifths as singletons. The CDR3 is made up of 15 amino acids. Germline CDR1 SGHTA, CDR2 FQGNSA. Trimming stripped 2 bases from V and 2 bases from J, with 10 bases between. The gene calls are TRBV7-2 and TRBJ2-1, with D perhaps given as TRBD1 or TRBD2 (5 bases each). The clonotype originates from a man younger than 35 in good health. The sequenced sample consisted of blood. For the CDR3, the DNA is TGTGCCAGCAGCTTAATGGTGGGGGCCTACAATGAGCAGTTCTTC. Protein product: CASSLMVGAYNEQFF.